Included here is one T cell receptor (beta chain) sequence, with context. No cognate antigen has been identified for it. No much larger clonotype is one base removed from it; base qualities were not supplied. The sample is drawn from a study of technical replicates of blood from several donors listed by TCRdb under 2017. Sequences SGHDT (CDR1) and YYEEEE (CDR2) are obtained from the germline V gene. The CDR3 starts with the cysteine, ends with the phenylalanine, and has 14 residues. Only the CDR3 DNA is retained, 42 bases long and in frame from the first base. Trimming at the junction amounts to 1 base on V and 4 bases on J, and the germline ends lie 9 bases apart. The library was built by means of the immunoSEQ multiplex PCR assay. In TCRdb, the immuneACCESS table is reduced to in-frame sequences with V and J assigned. These tables do not hold every clone; where another copy was compared, an unresolved V gene accounts for under half, and the others remain unexplained. The sample records 55,000 to 75,000 clones, roughly nine tenths of which are singletons. Together, the top ten hold about 4.3% of the sample.

Sequenced material: PBMCs. The rearranged segments are TRBV5-6 and TRBJ2-1; possibly the D gene is TRBD2, per 6 matching bases. This TCR derives from a human donor in good health. Some clones in this sample may be carry-over from other donors' samples. The base sequence is TGTGCCAGCAGCTTGCTTAGCGGATACAATGAGCAGTTCTTC. Its protein is CASSLLSGYNEQFF.